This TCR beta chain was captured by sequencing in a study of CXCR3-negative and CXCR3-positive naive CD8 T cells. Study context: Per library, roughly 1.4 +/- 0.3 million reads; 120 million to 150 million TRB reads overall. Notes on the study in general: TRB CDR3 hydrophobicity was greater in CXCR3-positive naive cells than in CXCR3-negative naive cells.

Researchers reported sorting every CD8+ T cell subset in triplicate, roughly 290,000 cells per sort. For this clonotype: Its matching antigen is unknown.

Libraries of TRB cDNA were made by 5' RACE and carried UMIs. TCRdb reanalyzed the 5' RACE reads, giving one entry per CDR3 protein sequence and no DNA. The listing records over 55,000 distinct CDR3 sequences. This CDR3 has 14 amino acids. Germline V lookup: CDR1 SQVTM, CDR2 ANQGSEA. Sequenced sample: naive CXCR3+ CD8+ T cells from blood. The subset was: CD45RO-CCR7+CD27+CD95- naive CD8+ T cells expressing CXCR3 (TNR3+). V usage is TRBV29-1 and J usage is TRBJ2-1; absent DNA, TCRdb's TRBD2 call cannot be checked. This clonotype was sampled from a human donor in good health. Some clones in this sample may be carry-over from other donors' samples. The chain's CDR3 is CSGLLAENVNEQFF.